The clone carrying this TCR beta chain was counted many times. Its antigen is still unknown. Unsorted libraries were prepared from 2 million PBMCs held at -80 C. As for the cDNA, it was generated by 5'RACE with 10-nucleotide random UMIs. One entry per CDR3 protein results from TCRdb running MiXCR on the 5' RACE reads. This sample yields around 64,000 distinct CDR3 sequences, of which roughly 3% are seen a single time; around 5.2% belongs to the top ten. This entry is derived from a study of neurological immune-mediated disorders. Study-wide points: None of the CDR3 amino acid sequences of expanded clones were shared across subjects, and this suggested private repertoires in all groups.

V was trimmed by 7 bases and J by 8 bases, leaving 14 bases between them. The length of the CDR3 is 12 residues. Germline CDR1 is MNHEY and CDR2 is SMNVEV (reference sequence). The receptor was derived from a woman between 50 and 59 years old with multiple sclerosis. Input material: PBMCs. The V gene is TRBV27, the J gene TRBJ1-1; the D gene is possibly TRBD1 (5 bases). The CDR3 sequence: CASILRDGEAFF. Written as DNA, the CDR3 is TGTGCCAGCATCCTCAGGGACGGGGAAGCTTTCTTT.